These 14 T cell receptor beta chains originate from one sample sequenced in a study of beta chain features in type 1 diabetes. Sequenced material consisted of expressed TCRB transcripts (all of the isolated RNA was reverse transcribed). Clones were read by immunoSEQ multiplex PCR, and TCRdb kept only the in-frame ones, dropping some. This table holds approximately 120,000 clones, approximately 39% found once. Sequencing used stem cell memory CD4+ T cells from blood. These receptors all come from a woman between 18 and 29 years old in good health.

The chain couples TRBV14 to TRBJ2-1, with D possibly matching TRBD2 (6 bases). The V gene lost 3 bases and the J gene lost 3 bases, with 12 bases spanning the gap. Germline values: CDR1 SGHDN, CDR2 FVKESK. The CDR3 is 15 amino acids. This chain's CDR3 is CASSHGPGLYNEQFF. In DNA form, the CDR3 reads TGTGCCAGCAGCCACGGACCGGGACTCTACAATGAGCAGTTCTTC.

This clone was counted only a few times. This chain connects TRBV28 to TRBJ2-1; D is possibly TRBD1 (6 bases). This CDR3 region has 15 residues. Trimming cost V 3 bases and J 7 bases, with 16 bases left between them. Germline CDR1 MDHEN, CDR2 SYDVKM. The CDR3 coding sequence is TGTGCCAGCAGTTTCTGGCAGGGGAACCGAAATGAGCAGTTCTTC. It is translated as CASSFWQGNRNEQFF. The whole variable domain, remainder taken from reference TRBV28 and TRBJ2-1, is DVKVTQSSRYLVKRTGEKVFLECVQDMDHENMFWYRQDPGLGLRLIYFSYDVKMKEKGDIPEGYSVSREKKERFSLILESASTNQTSMYLCASSFWQGNRNEQFFGPGTRLTVL.

This clone was seen a few times. The V gene is TRBV30, the J gene TRBJ1-1, with 7 bases identical to TRBD1. CDR1 and CDR2 (germline): GTSNPN, SVGIG (reference sequence). The CDR3 has 13 amino acids. Unmatched junction bases numbered 3, after V lost 5 bases and J lost 0 bases. CDR3 bases: TGTGCCTGGCAGGGACAGCTGAACACTGAAGCTTTCTTT. Its protein is CAWQGQLNTEAFF.

The V gene is TRBV11-2, the J gene TRBJ2-7; D remains unclear. The V and J ends lost 3 bases and 0 bases respectively, with 12 bases between them. The CDR3 has 15 residues. The V gene's germline CDR1 is SGHAT and CDR2 FQNNGV. CDR3 DNA sequence: TGTGCCAGCAGCTTTGGTCTTGAAGCCTCCTACGAGCAGTACTTC. This sequence encodes CASSFGLEASYEQYF.

CDR3 bases: TGCAGCACCTCGACAGGGGCTGGAAACACCATATATTTT. Amino acid sequence: CSTSTGAGNTIYF. V is TRBV29-1 and J is TRBJ1-3; TRBD1 agrees at 8 bases. The V gene end was trimmed by 8 bases and the J gene end by 2 bases; junction bases not matched to a gene: 5. The CDR3 has 13 amino acids. Per germline, CDR1 SQVTM and CDR2 ANQGSEA.

V gene TRBV9 combines with J gene TRBJ2-2; 9 nucleotides line up with TRBD2. V was clipped by 0 bases and J by 4 bases; unmatched bases: 4. In germline, CDR1 is SGDLS, CDR2 YYNGEE. This CDR3 region has 16 residues. CDR3 residues: CASSVDAGGITGELFF. The CDR3 DNA is TGTGCCAGCAGCGTAGACGCGGGAGGGATCACCGGGGAGCTGTTTTTT.

The chain links TRBV10-3 to TRBJ2-1, with D possibly matching TRBD2 (6 bases). In germline, CDR1 is ENHRY, CDR2 SYGVKD. This CDR3 comprises 17 residues. The V end was cut by 8 bases, the J end by 3 bases, with 23 bases between. The CDR3 here is CAIRKGGTQLNYNEQFF. As DNA, the CDR3 is TGTGCCATCCGAAAAGGCGGGACTCAACTCAACTACAATGAGCAGTTCTTC.

The V gene is TRBV11-2, the J gene TRBJ2-7; D unresolved. The CDR3 extends over 11 amino acids. The V end lost 5 bases, the J end lost 3 bases, and 5 bases lay between the germline ends. Germline V gives CDR1 SGHAT, CDR2 FQNNGV. Written as DNA, the CDR3 is TGTGCCAGCAGCCGTTACTACGAGCAGTACTTC. Translated, it gives CASSRYYEQYF.

The chain has TRBV7-2 and TRBJ2-7; D possibly corresponds to TRBD1 (6 bases). Per germline, CDR1 SGHTA and CDR2 FQGNSA. CDR3 length equals 12 residues. With 1 base removed from V and 6 bases from J, the gap between germline ends came to 7 bases. The CDR3 coding sequence is TGTGCCAGCAGCTTAGACAGGGTCGAGCAGTACTTC. Its protein product is CASSLDRVEQYF.

In this sample, this clone turned up a few times. This chain joins TRBV9 and TRBJ2-3; no reliable D call. Germline CDR1 reads SGDLS; CDR2 reads YYNGEE. The CDR3 is 13 residues long. Trimming left V 9 bases short and J 2 bases short, with 13 bases between. The CDR3 DNA sequence: TGTGCCACCTCTGACTCCGCCACAGATACGCAGTATTTT. Its translation: CATSDSATDTQYF.

This chain connects TRBV5-1 to TRBJ2-7; the match to TRBD2 covers 7 bases. This CDR3 region has 15 residues. Germline V CDR1 and CDR2: SGHRS, YFSETQ. Trimming took 0 bases from V and 4 from J; bases not matched to a gene: 7. CDR3 loop: CASSLEGGRAYEQYF. The DNA for the CDR3 is TGCGCCAGCAGCTTGGAAGGAGGGAGGGCGTACGAGCAGTACTTC.

This clone was counted only a few times. The rearrangement links TRBV5-4 to TRBJ1-2, with 7 bases fitting TRBD1. V dropped 0 bases and J dropped 3; count of bases not matched to a gene: 5. CDR1 SGHNT and CDR2 YYREEE come from the germline V gene (reference sequence). This CDR3 comprises 15 residues. Written as DNA, the CDR3 is TGTGCCAGCAGCTTGGGACGGCAGGGGGACTATGGCTACACCTTC. Translated: CASSLGRQGDYGYTF.

The rearrangement links TRBV4-1 to TRBJ1-5, with D tentatively TRBD1 (6 bases). Germline-derived CDR1 and CDR2 are MGHRA and YSYEKL. The germline V and J ends were trimmed by 5 bases and 11 bases, with 25 bases remaining between them. This CDR3 contains 16 residues. The chain's CDR3 is CASSYDRWLGLGAQHF. The DNA for the CDR3 is TGCGCCAGCAGCTATGACAGGTGGCTAGGATTAGGGGCCCAGCATTTT.

Only a few counts were recorded for this clone. In nucleotides, the CDR3 is TGTGCCACCAGCAGAGATGATGTACGCGCATACGAGCAGTACTTC. Its translation is CATSRDDVRAYEQYF. The chain uses TRBV15 and TRBJ2-7; no firm D call. The CDR3 contains 15 residues. The germline V gene encodes CDR1 LNHNV and CDR2 YYDKDF (reference sequence). V gave up 0 bases and J gave up 4 bases, with 13 bases separating them. Full variable domain (outside the CDR3, taken from reference TRBV15 and TRBJ2-7): DAMVIQNPRYQVTQFGKPVTLSCSQTLNHNVMYWYQQKSSQAPKLLFHYYDKDFNNEADTPDNFQSRRPNTSFCFLDIRSPGLGDTAMYLCATSRDDVRAYEQYFGPGTRLTVT.